This T cell receptor (beta chain) was observed in a study of response to subunit inactivated influenza vaccine. Overall study results and limits: Each seasonal flu vaccination may recruit only limited new T cells, authors suggested.

This clonotype was counted only a few times. Its antigen is not identified. Germline values: CDR1 MNHEY, CDR2 SVGEGT. V was clipped by 6 bases and J by 4 bases, with 13 bases between them. The CDR3 covers 14 residues. Via MiXCR, TCRdb re-called the RT-PCR reads, giving one row per CDR3 protein. Of about 520,000 distinct CDR3 sequences in the sample, about a tenth were seen once. The sequence derives from a man aged 45-60 years who received an inactivated influenza vaccine. The source material was PBMCs from blood, sampled roughly 47 days after vaccination. The rearrangement uses TRBV6-2 or TRBV6-3 and TRBJ2-1; D is undetermined. CDR3 residues: CASSRPGQYNEQFF. As DNA, the CDR3 is TGTGCCAGCAGCCGCCCCGGGCAGTACAATGAGCAGTTCTTC.